A selection of T cell receptor beta chains follows, all from one sample in a study of identical twins. TCRdb reanalysed the 5' RACE reads using MiXCR and keeps one entry per CDR3 protein. The sample includes hundreds of thousands of distinct CDR3 sequences, 9% to 15% of them seen just once. Separately, the same data were catalogued under a study of yellow fever vaccine responses in identical twins.

Source material: PBMCs. Receptors were obtained from a woman aged 18 to 35 in good health. The CDR3 runs from the conserved cysteine through the conserved F or W. D genes are given only for firm matches. The size of a clone is reported for some rows only, either as once, few or many, or as a class for expanded clones.

>TRBV7-9|.|TRBJ2-5|13|few
TGTGCCAGCACCAATAACGAGGGGCAGACCCAGTACTTC
CASTNNEGQTQYF
>TRBV20-1|TRBD2|TRBJ2-4|17|many
TGCAGTGCTAGAGGAGCTAGCGGGAGAGAGGGAGAAAACATTCAGTACTTC
CSARGASGREGENIQYF
>TRBV29-1|.|TRBJ2-1|11|many
TGCAGCGTTGGGTCCGGTGGGGGGCAGTTCTTC
CSVGSGGGQFF
>TRBV6-1|TRBD2|TRBJ2-7|15|many
TGTGCCAGCAGCCTCGGGACTAGCGGGCTCACCGAGCAGTACTTC
CASSLGTSGLTEQYF
>TRBV10-3|TRBD1|TRBJ1-2|15|few
TGTGCCATCAGTGAGTCAAGCCAGGGGGCTGGTGGCTACACCTTC
CAISESSQGAGGYTF
>TRBV25-1|.|TRBJ2-5|14|few
TGTGCCAGCAATCGAGACAGTGCAAAAGAGACCCAGTACTTC
CASNRDSAKETQYF
>TRBV6-5|.|TRBJ1-2|12|.
TGTGCCAGCAGTTACTTTGGTGGTGGCTACACCTTC
CASSYFGGGYTF
>TRBV9|.|TRBJ2-2|16|few
TGTGCCAGCAGCGTAATGGGGACCTCGAACACCGGGGAGCTGTTTTTT
CASSVMGTSNTGELFF
>TRBV28|.|TRBJ1-5|15|few
TGTGCCAGCAGTTTTCGGGCCATAGGGAATCAGCCCCAGCATTTT
CASSFRAIGNQPQHF
>TRBV28|.|TRBJ2-5|15|.
TGTGCCAGCAGTTTATTTCCGGGGGCAGGGGAGACCCAGTACTTC
CASSLFPGAGETQYF
>TRBV4-1|.|TRBJ2-1|12|many
TGCGCCAGCAGCCATTCGTTGGATGAGCAGTTCTTC
CASSHSLDEQFF
>TRBV12-3/TRBV12-4|.|TRBJ2-5|16|.
TGTGCCAGCAGTCCTCTCCGGGCTGCGTACCAAGAGACCCAGTACTTC
CASSPLRAAYQETQYF
>TRBV6-1|TRBD1|TRBJ2-1|17|.
TGTGCCAGCAGTGGTCGGGACAGGGGATGGTACGGGAATGAGCAGTTCTTC
CASSGRDRGWYGNEQFF
>TRBV25-1|.|TRBJ1-1|13|many
TGTGCCAGCAGTGAACCCGGAAGGTCTGAAGCTTTCTTT
CASSEPGRSEAFF
>TRBV6-5|.|TRBJ2-3|15|few
TGTGCCAGCAGATTATCCGCCGGCGTCGAGATTACGCAGTATTTT
CASRLSAGVEITQYF
>TRBV6-1|.|TRBJ2-2|15|.
TGTGCCAGCCGCAAAGACAGGTGGACCACCGGGGAGCTGTTTTTT
CASRKDRWTTGELFF
>TRBV15|.|TRBJ1-5|15|many
TGTGCCACCAGCAGAGGCGGCGATAGCAATCAGCCCCAGCATTTT
CATSRGGDSNQPQHF
>TRBV2|.|TRBJ1-3|15|.
TGTGCCAGCAGAACGAAAGGTCGCTCTGGAAACACCATATATTTT
CASRTKGRSGNTIYF
>TRBV2|TRBD2|TRBJ2-3|16|.
TGTGCCAGCAGTAGACTAGCGGGAGCTGTAGCAGATACGCAGTATTTT
CASSRLAGAVADTQYF
>TRBV9|TRBD2|TRBJ2-7|15|few
TGTGCCAGCAGCGTAGGAAGCGGGAGCTCCGACGAGCAGTACTTC
CASSVGSGSSDEQYF
>TRBV25-1|TRBD1|TRBJ2-6|18|many
TGTGCCAGCAGTGATCAAACAGGGGGCGTTGGTGGGGCCAACGTCCTGACTTTC
CASSDQTGGVGGANVLTF
>TRBV28|.|TRBJ2-7|16|few
TGTGCCAGCAGTTTGAGGTATGGAGCAGGGTTCTACGAGCAGTACTTC
CASSLRYGAGFYEQYF
>TRBV10-3|.|TRBJ2-2|13|.
TGTGCCATCACCCCCGGGACTTCCTGGGAGCTGTTTTTT
CAITPGTSWELFF
>TRBV12-3/TRBV12-4|.|TRBJ1-2|13|.
TGTGCCAGCAGCCTTACAGAATACTATGGCTACACCTTC
CASSLTEYYGYTF
>TRBV12-3/TRBV12-4|TRBD1|TRBJ1-5|15|.
TGTGCCAGCAGCCCTCAGGGGGCCCAGGGGAGGCCCCAGCATTTT
CASSPQGAQGRPQHF
>TRBV12-3/TRBV12-4|.|TRBJ2-7|15|many
TGTGCCAGCAGTTTAGCATCTGGGCGCGGTGTTAAGCAGTACTTC
CASSLASGRGVKQYF
>TRBV9|.|TRBJ1-5|14|few
TGTGCCAGCAGCCCCGGGACGTTCGCAGGGCCCCAGCATTTT
CASSPGTFAGPQHF
>TRBV12-3/TRBV12-4|.|TRBJ2-7|16|few
TGTGCCAGCAGTTTACGGTCCGGCGGGTTCTCCTACGAGCAGTACTTC
CASSLRSGGFSYEQYF
>TRBV12-3/TRBV12-4|.|TRBJ1-5|13|few
TGTGCCAGCAGTTTACTGAGCAATCAGCCCCAGCATTTT
CASSLLSNQPQHF
>TRBV24-1|TRBD1|TRBJ2-5|16|few
TGTGCCACCAGTGACCCTAGACGACAGGGTCAAGAGACCCAGTACTTC
CATSDPRRQGQETQYF
>TRBV18|.|TRBJ2-3|11|.
TGTGCCAGCTCACGGGACGATACGCAGTATTTT
CASSRDDTQYF
>TRBV18|.|TRBJ2-3|16|.
TGTGCCAGCTCACCAGTTGCAGGCCTACAAGGGGATACGCAGTATTTT
CASSPVAGLQGDTQYF
>TRBV29-1|TRBD1|TRBJ2-5|12|.
TGCAGCGCGACAGGGATTCTAGAGACCCAGTACTTC
CSATGILETQYF
>TRBV28|.|TRBJ1-6|14|.
TGTGCCAGCAGGTCCGGACAAGCTCATTCACCCCTCCACTTT
CASRSGQAHSPLHF
>TRBV5-1|TRBD2|TRBJ2-5|15|few
TGCGCCACCAGCGGGGGGGCCTTAGTTCGAGAGACCCAGTACTTC
CATSGGALVRETQYF